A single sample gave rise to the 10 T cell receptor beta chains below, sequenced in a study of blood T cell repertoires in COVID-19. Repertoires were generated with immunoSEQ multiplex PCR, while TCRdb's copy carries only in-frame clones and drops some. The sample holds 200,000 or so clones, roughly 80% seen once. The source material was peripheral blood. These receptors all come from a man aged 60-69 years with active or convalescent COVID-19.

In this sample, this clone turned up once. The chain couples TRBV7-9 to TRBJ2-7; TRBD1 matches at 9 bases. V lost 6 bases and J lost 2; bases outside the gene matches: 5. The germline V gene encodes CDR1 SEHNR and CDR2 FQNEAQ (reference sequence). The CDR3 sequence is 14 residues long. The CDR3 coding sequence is TGTGCCAGCAGATACAGGGGGCCGCCCTACGAGCAGTACTTC. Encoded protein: CASRYRGPPYEQYF.

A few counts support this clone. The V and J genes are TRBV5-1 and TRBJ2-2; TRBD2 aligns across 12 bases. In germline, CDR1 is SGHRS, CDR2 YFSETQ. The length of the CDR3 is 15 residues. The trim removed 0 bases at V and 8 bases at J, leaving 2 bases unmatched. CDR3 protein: CASSLGLAGEGELFF. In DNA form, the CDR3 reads TGCGCCAGCAGCTTGGGACTAGCGGGAGAAGGGGAGCTGTTTTTT.

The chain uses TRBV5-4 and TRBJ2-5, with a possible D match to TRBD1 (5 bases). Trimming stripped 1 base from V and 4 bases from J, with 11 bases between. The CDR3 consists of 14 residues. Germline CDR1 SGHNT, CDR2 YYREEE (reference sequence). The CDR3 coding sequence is TGTGCCAGCAGCTTGACAGGACCTGGAGAGACCCAGTACTTC. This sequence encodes CASSLTGPGETQYF.

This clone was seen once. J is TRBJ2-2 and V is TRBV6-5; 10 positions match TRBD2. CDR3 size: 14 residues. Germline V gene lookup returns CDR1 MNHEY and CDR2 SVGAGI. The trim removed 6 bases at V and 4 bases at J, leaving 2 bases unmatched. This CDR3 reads CASRGLASTGELFF. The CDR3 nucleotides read TGTGCCAGCAGGGGACTAGCGAGCACCGGGGAGCTGTTTTTT.

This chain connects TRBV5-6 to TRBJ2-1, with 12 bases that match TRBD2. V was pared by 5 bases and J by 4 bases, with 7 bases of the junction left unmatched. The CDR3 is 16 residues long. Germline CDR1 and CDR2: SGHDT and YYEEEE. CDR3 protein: CASSNLLAGGYNEQFF. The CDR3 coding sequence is TGTGCCAGCAGTAACCTACTAGCGGGAGGTTACAATGAGCAGTTCTTC.

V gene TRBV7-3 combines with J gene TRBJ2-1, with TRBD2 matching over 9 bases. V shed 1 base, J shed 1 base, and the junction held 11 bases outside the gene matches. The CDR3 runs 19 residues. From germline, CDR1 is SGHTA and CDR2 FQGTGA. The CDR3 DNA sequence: TGTGCCAGCAGCTTAAAGGCGGGGGGGTTGGCCCTGTCCTACAATGAGCAGTTCTTC. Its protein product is CASSLKAGGLALSYNEQFF.

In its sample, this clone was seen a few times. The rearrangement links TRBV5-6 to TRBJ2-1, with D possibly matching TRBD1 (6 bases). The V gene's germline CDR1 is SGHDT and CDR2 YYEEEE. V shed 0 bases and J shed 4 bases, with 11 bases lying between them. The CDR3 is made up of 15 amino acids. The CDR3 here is CASSLVQGGYNEQFF. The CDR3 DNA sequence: TGTGCCAGCAGCTTGGTACAGGGTGGGTACAATGAGCAGTTCTTC.

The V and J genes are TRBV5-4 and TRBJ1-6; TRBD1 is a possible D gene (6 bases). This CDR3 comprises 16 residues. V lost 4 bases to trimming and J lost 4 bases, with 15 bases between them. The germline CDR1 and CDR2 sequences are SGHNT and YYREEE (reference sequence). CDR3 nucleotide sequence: TGTGCCAGCAGCGGAGGCGGGGGCGGGTATAATTCACCCCTCCACTTT. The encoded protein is CASSGGGGGYNSPLHF.

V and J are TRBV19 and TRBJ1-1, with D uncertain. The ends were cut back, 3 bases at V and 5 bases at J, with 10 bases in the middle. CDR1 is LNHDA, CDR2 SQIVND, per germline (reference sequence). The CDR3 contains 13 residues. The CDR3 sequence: CASSMQSGTEAFF. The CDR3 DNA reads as TGTGCCAGTAGTATGCAGTCGGGGACTGAAGCTTTCTTT. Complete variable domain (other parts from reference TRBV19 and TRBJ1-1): DGGITQSPKYLFRKEGQNVTLSCEQNLNHDAMYWYRQDPGQGLRLIYYSQIVNDFQKGDIAEGYSVSREKKESFPLTVTSAQKNPTAFYLCASSMQSGTEAFFGQGTRLTVV.

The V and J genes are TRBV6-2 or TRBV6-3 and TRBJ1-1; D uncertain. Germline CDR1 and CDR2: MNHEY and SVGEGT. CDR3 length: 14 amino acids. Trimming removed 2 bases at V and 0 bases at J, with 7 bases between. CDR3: CASSYHSMNTEAFF. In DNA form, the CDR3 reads TGTGCCAGCAGTTACCATAGCATGAACACTGAAGCTTTCTTT.